The rows below give T cell receptor beta chains drawn from one sample of a study of cytomegalovirus exposure and HLA in healthy donors. Assay: immunoSEQ multiplex PCR; the TCRdb copy retains only in-frame clones and omits some. The sample carries 95,000 to 100,000 clones, around 77% recorded once. Sequencing was carried out using PBMCs. These receptors all come from a female donor in good health and CMV-seronegative. Both conserved end residues are part of each CDR3. Fields, in order: clone size, D gene, J gene, V gene, CDR3 protein, CDR3 DNA. A D gene is named only where the DNA matches it firmly. Some rows mark clone size as missing; the rest say once, few, many or name a class of expanded clone.

. | . | TRBJ2-1 | TRBV18 | CASSAGLDEQFF | TGTGCCAGCTCAGCAGGGTTGGATGAGCAGTTCTTC
. | . | TRBJ1-3 | TRBV29-1 | CSVELGLLSGNTIYF | TGCAGCGTTGAACTAGGACTCCTCTCTGGAAACACCATATATTTT
. | . | TRBJ2-7 | TRBV30 | CAWTGNSYEQYF | TGTGCCTGGACAGGCAACTCCTACGAGCAGTACTTC
. | . | TRBJ2-6 | TRBV4-2 | CASSQDLGWDVLTF | TGTGCCAGCAGCCAAGATCTCGGGTGGGACGTCCTGACTTTC
few | TRBD1 | TRBJ1-1 | TRBV6-5 | CASSEIQGDTEAFF | TGTGCCAGCAGTGAAATACAGGGGGACACTGAAGCTTTCTTT
. | TRBD1 | TRBJ1-6 | TRBV5-1 | CASSLGVRQGNSPLHF | TGCGCCAGCAGCTTGGGAGTCCGACAGGGGAATTCACCCCTCCACTTT
. | TRBD1 | TRBJ2-3 | TRBV5-1 | CASRQQGAPDTQYF | TGCGCCAGCAGACAGCAGGGGGCACCAGATACGCAGTATTTT
. | TRBD1 | TRBJ2-5 | TRBV19 | CASSIRTGSQETQYF | TGTGCCAGTAGTATAAGGACAGGGTCCCAAGAGACCCAGTACTTC
. | TRBD1 | TRBJ1-2 | TRBV7-9 | CTSALQGAVGYTF | TGTACCAGCGCCCTCCAGGGGGCGGTCGGCTACACCTTC
. | TRBD1 | TRBJ2-1 | TRBV2 | CASTLGQGGGYEQFF | TGTGCCAGCACTTTAGGACAGGGGGGTGGGTATGAGCAGTTCTTC
. | TRBD1 | TRBJ1-2 | TRBV13 | CASSQTDRSGGYTF | TGTGCCAGCAGCCAAACGGACAGGTCTGGTGGCTACACCTTC
. | . | TRBJ1-1 | TRBV11-1 | CASSPREGMNTEAFF | TGTGCCAGCAGCCCTAGGGAGGGGATGAACACTGAAGCTTTCTTT
. | . | TRBJ1-4 | TRBV30 | CAWSVYGNEKLFF | TGTGCCTGGAGTGTATACGGGAATGAAAAACTGTTTTTT
once | . | TRBJ2-5 | TRBV14 | CASSQQLGNSETQYF | TGTGCCAGCAGCCAACAGCTCGGGAATTCGGAGACCCAGTACTTC
. | . | TRBJ2-5 | TRBV4-1 | CASSQGQPQETQYF | TGCGCCAGCAGCCAAGGACAGCCACAAGAGACCCAGTACTTC
. | . | TRBJ2-3 | TRBV7-9 | CASSLEYTSTDTQYF | TGTGCCAGCAGCTTAGAGTATACTAGCACAGATACGCAGTATTTT
. | . | TRBJ2-7 | TRBV7-9 | CASSLNRAGEQYF | TGTGCCAGCAGCTTGAACAGGGCTGGGGAGCAGTACTTC
. | TRBD1 | TRBJ1-6 | TRBV28 | CASTTRDRSSYNSPLHF | TGTGCCAGCACCACTCGGGACAGGAGCTCCTATAATTCACCCCTCCACTTT
. | TRBD2 | TRBJ2-5 | TRBV4-1 | CASSSLAGGYQETQYF | TGCGCCAGCAGCTCCTTAGCGGGGGGCTACCAAGAGACCCAGTACTTC
. | . | TRBJ1-1 | TRBV5-6 | CASSLVGRTKGAEAFF | TGTGCCAGCAGCTTGGTGGGGAGAACGAAGGGAGCTGAAGCTTTCTTT
. | TRBD2 | TRBJ2-7 | TRBV27 | CASSFSGGVYEQYF | TGTGCCAGCAGTTTTAGCGGGGGGGTGTACGAGCAGTACTTC
. | TRBD2 | TRBJ2-7 | TRBV28 | CASSVLGLAGGRLYEQYF | TGTGCCAGCAGCGTCCTGGGACTAGCGGGAGGGAGGCTATACGAGCAGTACTTC
. | TRBD2 | TRBJ2-5 | TRBV9 | CASSGSGGLETQYF | TGTGCCAGCAGCGGTAGCGGGGGGCTAGAGACCCAGTACTTC
. | TRBD1 | TRBJ2-7 | TRBV4-1 | CASSQGGTGWATYEQYF | TGCGCCAGCAGCCAAGGAGGGACAGGGTGGGCTACCTACGAGCAGTACTTC
. | . | TRBJ1-1 | TRBV7-2 | CASSFYRMNTEAFF | TGTGCCAGCAGCTTTTACAGGATGAACACTGAAGCTTTCTTT
. | . | TRBJ2-5 | TRBV10-3 | CAISGQGPGEETQYF | TGTGCCATCAGTGGACAAGGGCCGGGGGAAGAGACCCAGTACTTC
. | . | TRBJ2-5 | TRBV29-1 | CSVEGRRRRETQYF | TGCAGCGTTGAAGGTCGACGGAGAAGAGAGACCCAGTACTTC
once | TRBD2 | TRBJ2-1 | TRBV27 | CASSLLAGGPNEQFF | TGTGCCAGCAGTTTATTAGCGGGAGGGCCCAATGAGCAGTTCTTC
. | TRBD1 | TRBJ2-1 | TRBV7-6 | CASSLEPRGRNEQFF | TGTGCCAGCAGCTTAGAGCCCAGGGGGCGGAATGAGCAGTTCTTC
. | . | TRBJ1-3 | TRBV5-6 | CASSLDPGAGNTIYF | TGTGCCAGCAGCTTGGACCCGGGGGCTGGAAACACCATATATTTT
. | . | TRBJ2-7 | TRBV28 | CASTAIAPYEQYF | TGTGCCAGCACCGCCATAGCGCCCTACGAGCAGTACTTC
. | TRBD1 | TRBJ2-7 | TRBV29-1 | CSAGQGGFYEQYF | TGCAGCGCGGGACAGGGGGGATTCTACGAGCAGTACTTC
once | . | TRBJ1-2 | TRBV19 | CASSIETAYGYTF | TGTGCCAGTAGTATAGAGACAGCTTATGGCTACACCTTC
. | . | TRBJ2-3 | TRBV7-2 | CASSLGLSTDTQYF | TGTGCCAGCAGCTTGGGACTGAGCACAGATACGCAGTATTTT
once | TRBD2 | TRBJ2-1 | TRBV7-3 | CASSLPVGTSGALYNEQFF | TGTGCCAGCAGCTTACCCGTCGGGACTAGCGGGGCCCTCTACAATGAGCAGTTCTTC
. | . | TRBJ2-5 | TRBV7-2 | CASSLGTVRWGRETQYF | TGTGCCAGCAGCTTAGGCACGGTGAGATGGGGGCGAGAGACCCAGTACTTC
few | TRBD2 | TRBJ2-7 | TRBV7-9 | CASRPSGGSYEQYF | TGTGCCAGCAGACCAAGCGGGGGCTCCTACGAGCAGTACTTC
. | TRBD1 | TRBJ1-1 | TRBV7-2 | CASSSQGAGTEAFF | TGTGCCAGCAGCTCACAGGGGGCTGGGACTGAAGCTTTCTTT
. | . | TRBJ1-6 | TRBV11-1 | CASSLLAVDNSPLHF | TGTGCCAGCAGCTTACTGGCGGTAGATAATTCACCCCTCCACTTT
. | . | TRBJ1-1 | TRBV19 | CASSPTVLNTEAFF | TGTGCCAGTAGTCCGACAGTGCTGAACACTGAAGCTTTCTTT
. | TRBD2 | TRBJ2-7 | TRBV28 | CASSILAGGPHEQYF | TGTGCCAGCAGTATATTAGCGGGAGGGCCCCACGAGCAGTACTTC
once | TRBD1 | TRBJ1-6 | TRBV27 | CASRRDREYSPLHF | TGTGCCAGCAGAAGGGACAGAGAGTATTCACCCCTCCACTTT
. | TRBD2 | TRBJ2-3 | TRBV28 | CASSPLGTPNPSGSRDTQYF | TGTGCCAGCAGTCCACTAGGGACACCAAACCCTAGCGGGAGTAGGGATACGCAGTATTTT
. | . | TRBJ2-7 | TRBV5-1 | CASRQGYEQYF | TGCGCCAGCCGGCAGGGCTACGAGCAGTACTTC
. | . | TRBJ1-4 | TRBV28 | CASSSPGALREKLFF | TGTGCCAGCAGCTCTCCTGGGGCTTTAAGGGAAAAACTGTTTTTT
. | . | TRBJ2-5 | TRBV11-3 | CASSLGGAQETQYF | TGTGCCAGCAGCTTAGGGGGCGCCCAAGAGACCCAGTACTTC
. | . | TRBJ2-3 | TRBV6-6 | CASRTDTQYF | TGTGCCAGCCGGACAGATACGCAGTATTTT
. | TRBD1 | TRBJ1-3 | TRBV6-5 | CASAYRGSGNTIYF | TGTGCCAGCGCATACAGGGGATCTGGAAACACCATATATTTT
. | . | TRBJ2-5 | TRBV21-1 | CASSGISTVQETQYF | TGTGCCAGCAGCGGCATTTCGACAGTCCAAGAGACCCAGTACTTC